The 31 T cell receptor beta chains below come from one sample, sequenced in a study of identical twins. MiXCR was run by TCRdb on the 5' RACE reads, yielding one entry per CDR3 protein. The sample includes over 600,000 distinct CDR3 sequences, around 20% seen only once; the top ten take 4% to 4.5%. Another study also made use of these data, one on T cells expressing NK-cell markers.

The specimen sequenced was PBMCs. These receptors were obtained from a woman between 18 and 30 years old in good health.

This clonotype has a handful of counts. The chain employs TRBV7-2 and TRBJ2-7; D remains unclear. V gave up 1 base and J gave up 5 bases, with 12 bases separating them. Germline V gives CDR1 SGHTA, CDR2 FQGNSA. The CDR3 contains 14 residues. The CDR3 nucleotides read TGTGCCAGCAGCTTAGACAGTTCTCGGAACGAGCAGTACTTC. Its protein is CASSLDSSRNEQYF.

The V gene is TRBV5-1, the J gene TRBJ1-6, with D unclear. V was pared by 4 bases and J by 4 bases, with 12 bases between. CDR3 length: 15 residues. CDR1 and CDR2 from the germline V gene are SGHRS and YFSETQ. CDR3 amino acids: CASSPTEAYNSPLHF. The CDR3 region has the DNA TGCGCCAGCAGCCCCACCGAGGCTTATAATTCACCCCTCCACTTT.

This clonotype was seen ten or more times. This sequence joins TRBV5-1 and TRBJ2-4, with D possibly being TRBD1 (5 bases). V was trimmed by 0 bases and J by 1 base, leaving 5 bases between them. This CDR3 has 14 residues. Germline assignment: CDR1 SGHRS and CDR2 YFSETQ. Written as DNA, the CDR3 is TGCGCCAGCAGCTTGGAGGGGGCCAAAAACATTCAGTACTTC. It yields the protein CASSLEGAKNIQYF.

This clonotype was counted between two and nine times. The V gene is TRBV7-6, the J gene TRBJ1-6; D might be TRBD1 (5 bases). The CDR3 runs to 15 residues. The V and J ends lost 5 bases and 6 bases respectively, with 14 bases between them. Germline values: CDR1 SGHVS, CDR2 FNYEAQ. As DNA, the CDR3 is TGTGCCAGCAGCCCGGGTGGCAGGGCTAATTCACCCCTCCACTTT. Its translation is CASSPGGRANSPLHF.

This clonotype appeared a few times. The CDR3 region is CASSSPGVLYTQYF. The CDR3 DNA is TGTGCCAGCAGTTCTCCGGGCGTGTTGTATACGCAGTATTTT. The chain recombines TRBV27 with TRBJ2-3; D not certain. Germline V CDR1 and CDR2: MNHEY, SMNVEV (reference sequence). CDR3 length: 14 residues. V was trimmed by 4 bases and J by 7 bases, leaving 15 bases between them.

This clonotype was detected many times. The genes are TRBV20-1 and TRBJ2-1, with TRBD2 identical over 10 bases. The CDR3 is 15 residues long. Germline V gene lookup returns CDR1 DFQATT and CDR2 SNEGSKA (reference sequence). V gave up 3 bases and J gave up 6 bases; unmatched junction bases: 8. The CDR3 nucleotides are TGCAGTGCTAGGCCAAGCGGGAGGGCGTTCAATGAGCAGTTCTTC. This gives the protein CSARPSGRAFNEQFF.

CDR3: CSARDAGDEGNEQFF. As DNA, the CDR3 is TGCAGTGCTAGAGATGCGGGAGATGAGGGGAATGAGCAGTTCTTC. This rearrangement joins TRBV20-1 to TRBJ2-1; TRBD2 matches 7 bases. Germline V gene lookup returns CDR1 DFQATT and CDR2 SNEGSKA (reference sequence). V was clipped by 0 bases and J by 7 bases; unmatched bases: 9. CDR3 length: 15 residues.

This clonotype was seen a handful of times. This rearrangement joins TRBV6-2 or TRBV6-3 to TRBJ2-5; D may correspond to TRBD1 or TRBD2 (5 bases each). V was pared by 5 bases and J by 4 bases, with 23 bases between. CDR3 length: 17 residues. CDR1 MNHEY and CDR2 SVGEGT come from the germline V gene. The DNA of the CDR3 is TGTGCCAGCAGTCCCGCCGCCAGAGGGACGATTCGAGAGACCCAGTACTTC. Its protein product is CASSPAARGTIRETQYF.

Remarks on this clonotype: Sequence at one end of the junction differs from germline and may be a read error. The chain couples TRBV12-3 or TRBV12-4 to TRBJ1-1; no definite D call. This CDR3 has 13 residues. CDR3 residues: CASSLGGESSAFF. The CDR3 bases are TGTGCCAGCAGCTTAGGTGGAGAGTCTTCCGCTTTCTTT.

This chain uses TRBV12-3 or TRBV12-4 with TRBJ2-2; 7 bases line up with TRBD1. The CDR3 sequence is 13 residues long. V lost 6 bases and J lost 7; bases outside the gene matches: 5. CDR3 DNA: TGTGCCAGCAGCGACAGGGTTGTCGGGGAGCTGTTTTTT. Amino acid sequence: CASSDRVVGELFF.

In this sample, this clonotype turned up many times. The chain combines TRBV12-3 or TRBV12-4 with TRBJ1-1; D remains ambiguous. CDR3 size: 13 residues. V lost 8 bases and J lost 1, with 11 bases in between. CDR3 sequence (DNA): TGTGCCAGCTGCCGGGAGGCGAACACTGAAGCTTTCTTT. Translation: CASCREANTEAFF.

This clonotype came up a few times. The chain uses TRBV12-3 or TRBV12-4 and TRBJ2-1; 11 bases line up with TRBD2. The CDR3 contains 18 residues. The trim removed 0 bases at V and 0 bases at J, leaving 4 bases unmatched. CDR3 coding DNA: TGTGCCAGCAGTTTAGCCCTGGGACTAGCGGACTCCTACAATGAGCAGTTCTTC. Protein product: CASSLALGLADSYNEQFF.

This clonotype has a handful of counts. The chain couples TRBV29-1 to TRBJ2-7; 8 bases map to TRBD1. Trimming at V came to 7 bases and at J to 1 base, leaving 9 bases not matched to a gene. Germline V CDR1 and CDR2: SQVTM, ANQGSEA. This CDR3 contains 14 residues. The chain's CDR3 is CSAHEGDRSYEQYF. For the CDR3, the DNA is TGCAGCGCCCATGAAGGGGACAGGTCCTACGAGCAGTACTTC.

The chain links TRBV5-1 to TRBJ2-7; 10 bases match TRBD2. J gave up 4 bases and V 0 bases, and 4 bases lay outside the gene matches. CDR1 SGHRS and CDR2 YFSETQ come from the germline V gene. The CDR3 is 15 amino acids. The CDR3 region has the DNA TGCGCCAGCAGCTTGGGGCTAGCGGGGGAGTACGAGCAGTACTTC. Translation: CASSLGLAGEYEQYF.

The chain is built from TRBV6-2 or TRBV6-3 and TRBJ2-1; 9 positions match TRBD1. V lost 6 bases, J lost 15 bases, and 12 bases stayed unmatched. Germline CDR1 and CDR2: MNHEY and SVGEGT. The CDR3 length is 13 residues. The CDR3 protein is CASSRGQGPNPFF. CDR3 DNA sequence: TGTGCCAGCAGCCGGGGACAGGGTCCGAATCCGTTCTTC.

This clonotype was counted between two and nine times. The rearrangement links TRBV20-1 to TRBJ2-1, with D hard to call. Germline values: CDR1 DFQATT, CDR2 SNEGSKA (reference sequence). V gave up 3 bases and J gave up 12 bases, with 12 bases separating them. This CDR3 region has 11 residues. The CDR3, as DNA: TGCAGTGCTAGCGCCGGGCTGTCGCAGTTCTTC. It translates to CSASAGLSQFF.

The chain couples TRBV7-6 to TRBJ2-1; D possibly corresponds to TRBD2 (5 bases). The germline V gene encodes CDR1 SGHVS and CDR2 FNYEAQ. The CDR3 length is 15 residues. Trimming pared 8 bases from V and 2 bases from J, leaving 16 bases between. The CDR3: CASCQTEAAYNEQFF. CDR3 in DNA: TGTGCCAGCTGCCAAACGGAAGCGGCCTACAATGAGCAGTTCTTC.

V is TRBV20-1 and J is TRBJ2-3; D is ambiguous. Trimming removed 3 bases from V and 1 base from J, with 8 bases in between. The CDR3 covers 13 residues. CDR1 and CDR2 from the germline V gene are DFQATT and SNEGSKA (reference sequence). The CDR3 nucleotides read TGCAGTGCTAGTTTCGTTGGCACAGATACGCAGTATTTT. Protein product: CSASFVGTDTQYF.

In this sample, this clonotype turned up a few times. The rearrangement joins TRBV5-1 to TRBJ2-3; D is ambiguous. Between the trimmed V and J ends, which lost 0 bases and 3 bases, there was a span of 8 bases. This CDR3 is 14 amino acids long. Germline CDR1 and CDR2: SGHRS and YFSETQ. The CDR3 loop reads CASSLDGLTDTQYF. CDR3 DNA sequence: TGCGCCAGCAGCTTGGACGGGTTGACAGATACGCAGTATTTT.

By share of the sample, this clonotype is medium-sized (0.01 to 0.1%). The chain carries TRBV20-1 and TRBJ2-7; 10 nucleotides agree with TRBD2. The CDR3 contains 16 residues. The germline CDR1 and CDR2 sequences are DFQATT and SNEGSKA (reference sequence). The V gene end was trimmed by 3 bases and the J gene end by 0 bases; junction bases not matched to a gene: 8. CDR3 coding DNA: TGCAGTGCTAGCGGGACTAGCGAGGGAAGCTCCTACGAGCAGTACTTC. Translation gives CSASGTSEGSSYEQYF.

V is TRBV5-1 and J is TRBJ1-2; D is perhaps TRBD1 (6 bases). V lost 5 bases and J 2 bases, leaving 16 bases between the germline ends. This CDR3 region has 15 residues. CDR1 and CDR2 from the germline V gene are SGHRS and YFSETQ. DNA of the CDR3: TGCGCCAGCAGACGACTCGGGGGGCAGAACTATGGCTACACCTTC. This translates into CASRRLGGQNYGYTF. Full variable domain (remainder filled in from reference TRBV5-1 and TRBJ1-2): KAGVTQTPRYLIKTRGQQVTLSCSPISGHRSVSWYQQTPGQGLQFLFEYFSETQRNKGNFPGRFSGRQFSNSRSEMNVSTLELGDSALYLCASRRLGGQNYGYTFGSGTRLTVV.

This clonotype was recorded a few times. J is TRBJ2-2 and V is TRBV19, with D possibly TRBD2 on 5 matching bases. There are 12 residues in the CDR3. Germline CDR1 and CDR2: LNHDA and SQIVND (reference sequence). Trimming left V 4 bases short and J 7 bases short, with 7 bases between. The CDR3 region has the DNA TGTGCCAGTAGTACCGGAGGCGGGGAGCTGTTTTTT. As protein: CASSTGGGELFF.

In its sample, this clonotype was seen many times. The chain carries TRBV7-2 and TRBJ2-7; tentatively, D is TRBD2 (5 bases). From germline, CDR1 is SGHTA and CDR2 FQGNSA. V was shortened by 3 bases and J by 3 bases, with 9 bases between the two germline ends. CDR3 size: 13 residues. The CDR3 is CASSFGLHYEQYF. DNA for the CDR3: TGTGCCAGCAGCTTCGGACTCCACTACGAGCAGTACTTC.

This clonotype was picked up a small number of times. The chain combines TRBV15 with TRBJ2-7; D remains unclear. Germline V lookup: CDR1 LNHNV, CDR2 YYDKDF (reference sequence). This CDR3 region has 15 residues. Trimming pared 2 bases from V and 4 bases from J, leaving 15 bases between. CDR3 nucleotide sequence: TGTGCCACCAGCAGACCTAGAGGTGGAACTTACGAGCAGTACTTC. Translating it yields CATSRPRGGTYEQYF.

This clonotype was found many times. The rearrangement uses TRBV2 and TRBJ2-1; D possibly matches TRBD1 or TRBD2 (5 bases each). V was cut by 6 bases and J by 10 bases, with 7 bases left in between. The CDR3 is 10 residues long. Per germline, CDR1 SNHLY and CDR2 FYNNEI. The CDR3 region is CASRGREQFF. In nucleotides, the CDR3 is TGTGCCAGCAGGGGACGGGAGCAGTTCTTC.

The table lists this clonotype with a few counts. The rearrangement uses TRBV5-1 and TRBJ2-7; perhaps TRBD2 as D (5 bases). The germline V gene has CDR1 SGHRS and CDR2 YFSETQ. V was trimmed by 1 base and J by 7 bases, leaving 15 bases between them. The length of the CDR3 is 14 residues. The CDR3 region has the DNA TGCGCCAGCAGCTTGTCCGAGGGATTTGGTGAGCAGTACTTC. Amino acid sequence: CASSLSEGFGEQYF.

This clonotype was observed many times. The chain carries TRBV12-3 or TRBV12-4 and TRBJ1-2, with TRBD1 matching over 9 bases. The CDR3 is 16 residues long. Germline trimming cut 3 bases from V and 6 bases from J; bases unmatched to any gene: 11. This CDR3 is CASSLGPGQGVHGYTF. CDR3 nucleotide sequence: TGTGCCAGCAGTTTGGGGCCGGGACAGGGAGTTCATGGCTACACCTTC.

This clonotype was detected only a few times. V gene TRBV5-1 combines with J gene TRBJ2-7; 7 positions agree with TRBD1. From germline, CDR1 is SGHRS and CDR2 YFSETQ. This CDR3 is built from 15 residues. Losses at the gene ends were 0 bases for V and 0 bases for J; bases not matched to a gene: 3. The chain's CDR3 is CASSLAGQHSYEQYF. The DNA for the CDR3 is TGCGCCAGCAGCTTGGCGGGACAGCACTCCTACGAGCAGTACTTC.

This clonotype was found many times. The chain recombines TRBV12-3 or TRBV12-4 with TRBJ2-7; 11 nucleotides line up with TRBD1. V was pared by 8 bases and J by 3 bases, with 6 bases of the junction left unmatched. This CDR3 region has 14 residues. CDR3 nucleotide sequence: TGTGCCAGCCCTGGGACAGGGGGAGACTACGAGCAGTACTTC. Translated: CASPGTGGDYEQYF.

The CDR3, as DNA: TGCGCCAGCAGCTTGGCCGGGGTAGCGGGGAGCAATGAGCAGTTCTTC. Translated, it gives CASSLAGVAGSNEQFF. V is TRBV5-1 and J is TRBJ2-1; 8 positions agree with TRBD2. Per the germline V gene, CDR1 is SGHRS and CDR2 is YFSETQ. V gave up 0 bases and J gave up 6 bases; unmatched junction bases: 8. CDR3 length equals 16 residues. Supplemented by reference TRBV5-1 and TRBJ2-1, the full variable domain reads KAGVTQTPRYLIKTRGQQVTLSCSPISGHRSVSWYQQTPGQGLQFLFEYFSETQRNKGNFPGRFSGRQFSNSRSEMNVSTLELGDSALYLCASSLAGVAGSNEQFFGPGTRLTVL.

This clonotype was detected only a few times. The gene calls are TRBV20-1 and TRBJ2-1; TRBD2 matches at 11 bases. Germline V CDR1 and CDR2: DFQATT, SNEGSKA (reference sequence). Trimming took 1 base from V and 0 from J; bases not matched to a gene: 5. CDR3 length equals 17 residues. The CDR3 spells CSARVASGRSSYNEQFF. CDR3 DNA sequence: TGCAGTGCTAGAGTGGCTAGCGGGAGGTCCTCCTACAATGAGCAGTTCTTC.